Following are 27 T cell receptor beta chains from one sample sequenced in a study of tumor-infiltrating lymphocytes in glioblastoma multiforme. Multiple V-beta primers and a C-beta primer amplified TCRB from RNA. TCRdb fed the multiplex PCR reads into MiXCR, producing one record per CDR3 protein. The table records about 13,000 distinct CDR3 sequences, roughly 70% of them present only once. The sample was brain tumor tissue. The receptors come from a male donor with glioblastoma.

The chain combines TRBV29-1 with TRBJ2-1, with D possibly being TRBD1 or TRBD2 (6 bases each). The CDR3 sequence is 14 residues long. Germline values: CDR1 SQVTM, CDR2 ANQGSEA. V lost 4 bases, J lost 6 bases, and 16 bases lay in between. In nucleotides, the CDR3 is TGCAGCGTTGGGGGGCGGTGGGGAGGCAATGAGCAGTTCTTC. Translation gives CSVGGRWGGNEQFF.

As regards this clonotype: One end of the junction varies from germline; a read error may be responsible. The J gene is TRBJ2-2, the V gene TRBV11-2; 7 nucleotides match TRBD2. Germline V gives CDR1 SGHAT, CDR2 FQNNGV. The CDR3 consists of 20 residues. CDR3 in DNA: TGTGTCGGCACCCCCTCATTCGGCCAAGGGCTAGCGGTAAACACCGGGGAGCTGTATTTT. It translates to CVGTPSFGQGLAVNTGELYF.

On this clonotype itself: One junction end does not reproduce the germline sequence, and a read error may be involved. This chain connects TRBV11-2 to TRBJ2-2; TRBD2 is a possible D gene (5 bases). In germline, CDR1 is SGHAT, CDR2 FQNNGV. There are 12 residues in the CDR3. Here the CDR3 DNA reads TGTGCCAGCATCCAGAACAATGGGGAGCTGTTTTTC. Translated, it gives CASIQNNGELFF.

A note on this clonotype: The CDR3 ends on some other residue instead of the conserved phenylalanine or tryptophan, so this is likely a read error. The DNA is omitted, as the CDR3 cannot be located on it reliably, and the CDR3 follows TCRdb's listing. The V call is TRBV5-4, the J call TRBJ1-1. Germline loops: CDR1 SGHNT, CDR2 YYREEE (reference sequence). The CDR3 is made up of 13 amino acids, end residues included. CDR3 sequence reads: CASSIDKNTEALS.

The chain is built from TRBV29-1 and TRBJ2-1; D may be TRBD1 or TRBD2 (5 bases each). V was trimmed by 0 bases and J by 2 bases, leaving 14 bases between them. Per germline, CDR1 SQVTM and CDR2 ANQGSEA. The CDR3 spans 16 residues. CDR3 coding DNA: TGCAGCGTTGAAGACCCGGGACGTCAGGCCTACAATGAGCAGTTCTTC. Its translation is CSVEDPGRQAYNEQFF.

This clonotype was seen ten or more times. The rearrangement links TRBV5-1 to TRBJ2-1, with 10 bases matching TRBD2. V lost 4 bases, J lost 4 bases, and 8 bases stayed unmatched. This CDR3 has 16 amino acids. In germline, CDR1 is SGHRS, CDR2 YFSETQ. In DNA form, the CDR3 reads TGCGCCAGCAGCCCGGACGGGACTAGCGAATACAATGAGCAGTTCTTC. Residues: CASSPDGTSEYNEQFF.

The chain couples TRBV20-1 to TRBJ1-6; D ambiguous. The germline V gene has CDR1 DFQATT and CDR2 SNEGSKA (reference sequence). V was trimmed by 3 bases and J by 4 bases, leaving 7 bases between them. CDR3 length equals 13 residues. CDR3 region: CSARDRYNSPLHF. Written as DNA, the CDR3 is TGCAGTGCTAGGGACCGTTATAATTCACCCCTCCACTTT.

Only one count was recorded for this clonotype. This sequence joins TRBV29-1 and TRBJ2-1; TRBD2 agrees at 7 bases. V lost 0 bases to trimming and J lost 2 bases; unmatched junction nucleotides: 7. Germline loops: CDR1 SQVTM, CDR2 ANQGSEA. The CDR3 loop spans 16 amino acids. Written as DNA, the CDR3 is TGCAGCGTTGAAGATCCGGGGAGGGCCACCTACAATGAGCAGTTCTTC. Translation gives CSVEDPGRATYNEQFF.

The V and J genes are TRBV5-5 and TRBJ1-5; unclear D gene. Looked up from germline, CDR1 is SGHKS and CDR2 is YYEKEE (reference sequence). The CDR3 length is 15 residues. V lost 0 bases, J lost 1 base, and 8 bases lay in between. The CDR3 DNA reads TGTGCCAGCAGCTTGGGGCAAACCAGCAATCAGCCCCAGCATTTT. This sequence encodes CASSLGQTSNQPQHF.

The chain is built from TRBV6-5 and TRBJ2-7, with 9 bases lining up with TRBD1. Germline trimming cut 10 bases from V and 1 base from J; bases unmatched to any gene: 8. The CDR3 has 14 residues. Germline CDR1 reads MNHEY; CDR2 reads SVGAGI. Here the CDR3 DNA reads TGTGCCATTACCTTGACAGGGGGGTCCTACGAGCAGTACTTC. Protein product: CAITLTGGSYEQYF.

On this clonotype: No conserved phenylalanine or tryptophan is present at the end of the CDR3, so a read error is the likely explanation. The rearrangement uses TRBV11-2 and TRBJ2-1, with D possibly called TRBD1 or TRBD2 (5 bases each). This CDR3 is 16 amino acids long. The V gene's germline CDR1 is SGHAT and CDR2 FQNNGV. This CDR3 is CDSSPLAGTSYNEQFV. CDR3 DNA sequence: TGTGACAGCAGCCCCTTGGCCGGGACGTCTTACAATGAGCAGTTCGTC.

For this clonotype: One end of the junction fails to match germline, which may point to a read error. DNA of the CDR3: TGTGCCAGCAGCCTGATAGGGTCAGGCAGAGAGACCCAGTATTTC. It translates to CASSLIGSGRETQYF. The chain recombines TRBV28 with TRBJ2-5, with D unresolved. CDR3 length: 15 amino acids. In germline, CDR1 is MDHEN, CDR2 SYDVKM. Drawing the rest from reference TRBV28 and TRBJ2-5, the complete variable domain is DVKVTQSSRYLVKRTGEKVFLECVQDMDHENMFWYRQDPGLGLRLIYFSYDVKMKEKGDIPEGYSVSREKKERFSLILESASTNQTSMYLCASSLIGSGRETQYFGPGTRLLVL.

Points on this clonotype: One end of the junction does not line up with germline, which may come from a read error. This chain connects TRBV20-1 to TRBJ1-5, with unresolved D. Germline lookup yields CDR1 DFQATT and CDR2 SNEGSKA (reference sequence). CDR3 length: 15 amino acids. The CDR3 sequence: CSASISTVANQRQHF. The CDR3 DNA is TGCAGTGCTAGCATCTCCACGGTAGCCAATCAGCGCCAGCATTTT.

Points on this clonotype: An end of the junction does not agree with germline; a read error may underlie this. The chain carries TRBV4-1 and TRBJ1-6; D remains ambiguous. The germline V gene encodes CDR1 MGHRA and CDR2 YSYEKL. The CDR3 length is 15 residues. CDR3 protein: CGSQSLTSGVSPLHF. For the CDR3, the DNA is TGCGGCAGCCAAAGCCTGACATCTGGGGTTTCACCCCTCCACTTT.

On this clonotype itself: A junction boundary mismatches the germline segment, possibly from a read error. The rearrangement joins TRBV29-1 to TRBJ2-7; D is unresolved. Germline V gene sequence: CDR1 SQVTM, CDR2 ANQGSEA. This CDR3 spans 15 amino acids. The DNA for the CDR3 is TGCAGCGTTGATGCCCCCAAGGGAACTTACTACGGGCAGTACTTC. It is translated as CSVDAPKGTYYGQYF.

This clonotype was picked up many times. This chain links TRBV28 with TRBJ1-2; D gene ambiguous. This CDR3 is built from 13 residues. V gave up 6 bases and J gave up 2 bases, with 10 bases separating them. In germline, CDR1 is MDHEN, CDR2 SYDVKM. The CDR3 nucleotides read TGTGCCAGCAGGCGTGGGCAGAACTATGGCTACACCTTC. Translated, it gives CASRRGQNYGYTF.

This chain uses TRBV29-1 with TRBJ1-3; D gene uncertain. Germline CDR1 SQVTM, CDR2 ANQGSEA. The CDR3 extends over 13 amino acids. The germline V and J ends were trimmed by 6 bases and 3 bases, with 12 bases remaining between them. The CDR3 DNA is TGCAGCGTGCTACAGATGTTTGGAAACACCATATATTTT. This gives the protein CSVLQMFGNTIYF.

The V gene is TRBV11-2, the J gene TRBJ2-1, with 13 bases fitting TRBD2. In germline, CDR1 is SGHAT, CDR2 FQNNGV. Trimming removed 5 bases from V and 9 bases from J; junction bases left unmatched: 10. The CDR3 is made up of 16 amino acids. CDR3 sequence reads: CASSARDTSGGGEQFF. For the CDR3, the DNA is TGTGCCAGCAGCGCTCGCGACACTAGCGGGGGGGGTGAGCAGTTCTTC.

In regard to this clonotype: One junction end does not reproduce the germline sequence, and a read error may be involved. The chain carries TRBV11-2 and TRBJ2-7, with a tentative D call TRBD2 (5 bases). Germline V gene lookup returns CDR1 SGHAT and CDR2 FQNNGV. The CDR3 runs 15 residues. CDR3 sequence: CAGSFSSLALYEQHF. CDR3 DNA: TGTGCCGGCAGTTTCTCTAGCCTAGCACTATACGAGCAGCACTTC.

In its sample, this clonotype was seen many times. The J gene is TRBJ2-5, the V gene TRBV5-1, with TRBD2 identical over 7 bases. The CDR3 is made up of 14 amino acids. The V gene's germline CDR1 is SGHRS and CDR2 YFSETQ. The V and J ends lost 5 bases and 1 base, in that order; junction bases with no gene match: 5. CDR3 in amino acids: CASRTGTTQETQYF. The CDR3 bases are TGCGCCAGCAGAACCGGGACTACCCAAGAGACCCAGTACTTC. The entire variable domain, with the rest obtained from reference TRBV5-1 and TRBJ2-5, is as follows: KAGVTQTPRYLIKTRGQQVTLSCSPISGHRSVSWYQQTPGQGLQFLFEYFSETQRNKGNFPGRFSGRQFSNSRSEMNVSTLELGDSALYLCASRTGTTQETQYFGPGTRLLVL.

This clonotype was counted between two and nine times. The junction shows a germline mismatch at one end, possibly a read error. This rearrangement joins TRBV20-1 to TRBJ2-1, with D perhaps TRBD2 (5 bases). The V gene's germline CDR1 is DFQATT and CDR2 SNEGSKA (reference sequence). The CDR3 loop spans 16 amino acids. The CDR3 here is CSATQFKPGSYKEQFF. CDR3 DNA: TGCAGTGCCACACAGTTTAAGCCGGGGTCCTACAAAGAGCAGTTCTTT.

By sample share, this clonotype is medium-sized. The chain combines TRBV20-1 with TRBJ1-5; a weak D match, TRBD1 (5 bases). The CDR3 loop spans 14 amino acids. Germline-derived CDR1 and CDR2 are DFQATT and SNEGSKA (reference sequence). V dropped 3 bases and J dropped 11 bases, with 20 bases sitting between them. The CDR3 nucleotides are TGCAGTGCTAGTCGACCGACAGATGGGTCGTCCCAGCATTTT. Translation gives CSASRPTDGSSQHF.

J is TRBJ2-1 and V is TRBV11-2, with a possible D match to TRBD2 (6 bases). V was cut by 1 base and J by 0 bases, with 10 bases left in between. This CDR3 is built from 16 residues. CDR1 and CDR2 (germline): SGHAT, FQNNGV. The CDR3 region is CASSLVPGGSYNEQFF. As DNA, the CDR3 is TGTGCCAGCAGCTTAGTCCCCGGGGGCTCCTACAATGAGCAGTTCTTC.

This rearrangement joins TRBV11-2 to TRBJ1-5; tentatively, D is TRBD1 (6 bases). Between the trimmed V and J ends, which lost 6 bases and 6 bases, there was a span of 15 bases. The CDR3 consists of 14 residues. CDR1 SGHAT and CDR2 FQNNGV come from the germline V gene. CDR3 region: CASSQRGGAQPQHF. CDR3 DNA: TGTGCCAGCAGTCAGAGGGGGGGGGCTCAGCCCCAGCATTTT.

This chain links TRBV2 with TRBJ1-5, with D possibly TRBD1 on 5 matching bases. Germline loops: CDR1 SNHLY, CDR2 FYNNEI. This CDR3 spans 17 amino acids. Trimming took off 4 bases at V and 2 bases at J, with 18 bases between the two ends. The DNA of the CDR3 is TGTGCCAGCAGTGGGGACTTCATCTCAGTAGGCAATCAGCCCCAGCATTTT. Its protein is CASSGDFISVGNQPQHF. The whole variable domain, filled in from reference TRBV2 and TRBJ1-5, reads EPEVTQTPSHQVTQMGQEVILRCVPISNHLYFYWYRQILGQKVEFLVSFYNNEISEKSEIFDDQFSVERPDGSNFTLKIRSTKLEDSAMYFCASSGDFISVGNQPQHFGDGTRLSIL.

The gene calls are TRBV12-3 or TRBV12-4 and TRBJ1-5; D is uncertain. Trimming cost V 2 bases and J 0 bases, with 11 bases left between them. This CDR3 has 16 residues. The CDR3 DNA sequence: TGTGCCAGCAGTTTAACCGCCCCTTATAGCAATCAGCCCCAGCATTTT. It codes for CASSLTAPYSNQPQHF.

Remarks on this clonotype: The DNA is left out, because the CDR3 cannot be placed on it with certainty; the CDR3 is given as TCRdb lists it. This chain uses TRBV7-9 with TRBJ2-3; the table's D call, TRBD1, has no DNA check behind it. Germline lookup yields CDR1 SEHNR and CDR2 FQNEAQ (reference sequence). Ends included, the CDR3 has 16 residues. Here the CDR3 reads CASSLAFGTGTDTRYF.